This entry lists 29 T cell receptor beta chains sequenced from one sample in a study of T-cell memory formation after mild COVID-19. From the 5' RACE reads, TCRdb called clonotypes with MiXCR, one entry per CDR3 protein. The data contain 300,000 to 350,000 distinct CDR3 sequences, about 13% of them singletons. Sequencing was performed on PBMCs or a T cell subset sorted from them (not recorded which). All receptors come from a man aged 18 to 30 who had mild COVID-19 (a few samples of this study predate the infection). Cell type and time point are not known.

The chain employs TRBV7-8 and TRBJ1-1; maybe TRBD1 (6 bases). Trimming took off 4 bases at V and 4 bases at J, with 10 bases between the two ends. In germline, CDR1 is SGHVS, CDR2 FQNEAQ. The CDR3 has 13 residues. The CDR3 here is CASSSRGRTEAFF. The CDR3 DNA follows: TGTGCCAGCAGCTCCAGGGGTCGCACTGAAGCTTTCTTT.

This clonotype has ten or more counts. This rearrangement joins TRBV6-6 to TRBJ2-3, with 14 bases that match TRBD2. This CDR3 region has 14 residues. Germline V gene data show CDR1 as MNHNY and CDR2 as SVGAGI (reference sequence). After removal of 9 bases from V and 6 bases from J, the junction contained 5 bases not matched to a gene. CDR3 protein: CASRLAGGLDTQYF. CDR3 DNA sequence: TGTGCCAGTCGACTAGCGGGGGGGTTGGATACGCAGTATTTT.

The chain links TRBV11-2 to TRBJ2-7; 8 bases are a match to TRBD1. Germline CDR1 SGHAT, CDR2 FQNNGV. V shed 1 base, J shed 5 bases, and the junction held 4 bases outside the gene matches. There are 14 residues in the CDR3. CDR3 sequence reads: CASSLGPGGDEQYF. The CDR3 nucleotides are TGTGCCAGCAGCTTAGGGCCAGGGGGCGACGAGCAGTACTTC.

The chain employs TRBV27 and TRBJ2-7; D is ambiguous. There are 13 residues in the CDR3. Looked up from germline, CDR1 is MNHEY and CDR2 is SMNVEV (reference sequence). The V gene lost 3 bases and the J gene lost 0 bases, with 6 bases spanning the gap. The CDR3 sequence: CASSFRSSYEQYF. The DNA of the CDR3 is TGTGCCAGCAGTTTCCGCAGCTCCTACGAGCAGTACTTC.

The rearrangement links TRBV6-2 or TRBV6-3 to TRBJ1-1, with a weak D call TRBD1 (5 bases). Trimming took off 2 bases at V and 4 bases at J, with 11 bases between the two ends. In germline, CDR1 is MNHEY, CDR2 SVGEGT. This CDR3 is 14 amino acids long. CDR3 in amino acids: CASSYGGSGTEAFF. The CDR3, as DNA: TGTGCCAGCAGTTACGGGGGGTCAGGCACTGAAGCTTTCTTT.

The chain recombines TRBV3-1 with TRBJ1-1; no clear D gene. Deletions cut 6 bases from V and 3 bases from J, with 11 bases between. Germline loops: CDR1 LGHDT, CDR2 YNNKEL (reference sequence). The CDR3 contains 13 residues. The CDR3 nucleotides read TGTGCCAGCAGTCCTCTCGGATACACTGAAGCTTTCTTT. It translates to CASSPLGYTEAFF.

The CDR3 here is CSVEYGTYEQYF. CDR3 in DNA: TGCAGCGTTGAGTACGGAACCTACGAGCAGTACTTC. This chain links TRBV29-1 with TRBJ2-7, with D uncertain. The CDR3 runs to 12 residues. V lost 3 bases and J lost 2, with 8 bases in between. The germline gives CDR1 SQVTM, CDR2 ANQGSEA.

The V call is TRBV7-9, the J call TRBJ2-3, with 9 nucleotides matching TRBD2. The CDR3 extends over 16 amino acids. Germline V lookup: CDR1 SEHNR, CDR2 FQNEAQ (reference sequence). Losses at the gene ends were 2 bases for V and 5 bases for J; bases not matched to a gene: 8. The CDR3 DNA sequence: TGTGCCAGCAGCTTACGGCGGGGGGGCCAAGGAGATACGCAGTATTTT. Translating gives CASSLRRGGQGDTQYF.

This clonotype was recorded a few times. This chain links TRBV6-5 with TRBJ2-1; possibly TRBD1 or TRBD2 for D (5 bases each). The CDR3 spans 11 residues. V was pared by 6 bases and J by 12 bases, with 12 bases between. Germline CDR1 is MNHEY and CDR2 is SVGAGI. The DNA for the CDR3 is TGTGCCAGCAGCTTCGGGACGGCGCAGTTCTTC. Its translation: CASSFGTAQFF.

This clonotype was seen ten or more times. The junction and the germline gene differ at one end; a read error may be behind it. The chain uses TRBV28 and TRBJ1-1; no clear D. The V gene's germline CDR1 is MDHEN and CDR2 SYDVKM. This CDR3 has 14 residues. This CDR3 reads CASSFHGENTEAFF. CDR3 nucleotides: TGCGCCAGCAGCTTTCACGGGGAGAACACTGAAGCTTTCTTT. Filled out from reference TRBV28 and TRBJ1-1, the complete variable domain reads DVKVTQSSRYLVKRTGEKVFLECVQDMDHENMFWYRQDPGLGLRLIYFSYDVKMKEKGDIPEGYSVSREKKERFSLILESASTNQTSMYLCASSFHGENTEAFFGQGTRLTVV.

This clonotype was counted a few times. CDR3 sequence (DNA): TGTGCCAGCAGTTTGTACAGGGATGCCGGGGAGCTGTTTTTT. Protein sequence: CASSLYRDAGELFF. The rearrangement links TRBV12-3 or TRBV12-4 to TRBJ2-2, with a tentative D call TRBD1 (6 bases). The CDR3 contains 14 residues. The germline V and J ends were trimmed by 3 bases and 6 bases, with 11 bases remaining between them.

This clonotype was observed many times. The chain links TRBV7-8 to TRBJ2-3, with 16 bases fitting TRBD2. The junction had 16 bases not matched to a gene; V was cut back by 4 bases and J by 0 bases. Germline V gene sequence: CDR1 SGHVS, CDR2 FQNEAQ. This CDR3 is built from 22 residues. CDR3 loop: CASSSPYASGTSGGASTDTQYF. The DNA of the CDR3 is TGTGCCAGCAGCTCACCATACGCTTCCGGGACTAGCGGGGGGGCGAGCACAGATACGCAGTATTTT.

The genes are TRBV9 and TRBJ1-2, with a possible D match to TRBD1 (6 bases). CDR1 is SGDLS, CDR2 YYNGEE, per germline. With 2 bases removed from V and 7 bases from J, the gap between germline ends came to 12 bases. This CDR3 is 13 amino acids long. The CDR3 DNA sequence: TGTGCCAGCAGCGTCTTGGGGGCTAGTGGCTACACCTTC. As protein: CASSVLGASGYTF.

The gene calls are TRBV5-4 and TRBJ2-3; 11 bases align to TRBD2. Germline V gene sequence: CDR1 SGHNT, CDR2 YYREEE (reference sequence). The CDR3 has 17 residues. V dropped 4 bases and J dropped 0; count of bases not matched to a gene: 7. In nucleotides, the CDR3 is TGTGCCAGCAGCAGGGGACTAGCGGACCCTAGCACAGATACGCAGTATTTT. Translated: CASSRGLADPSTDTQYF.

The V call is TRBV7-6, the J call TRBJ2-2; 7 bases are shared with TRBD1. Germline CDR1 SGHVS, CDR2 FNYEAQ. The CDR3 sequence is 14 residues long. Trimming cost V 5 bases and J 10 bases; bases outside gene matches: 10. The CDR3 here is CASSIRTGSEELFF. The CDR3 region has the DNA TGTGCCAGCAGCATACGGACAGGTTCGGAGGAGCTGTTTTTT.

The chain combines TRBV9 with TRBJ1-3; 7 nucleotides match TRBD1. V trimming: 0 bases; J trimming: 4 bases; junction bases outside the gene matches: 7. The CDR3 spans 16 residues. CDR1 and CDR2 (germline): SGDLS, YYNGEE. The CDR3 is CASSVEGQFLGNTIYF. The CDR3, as DNA: TGTGCCAGCAGCGTAGAGGGACAGTTCCTCGGAAACACCATATATTTT. Full variable domain (outside the CDR3, taken from reference TRBV9 and TRBJ1-3): DSGVTQTPKHLITATGQRVTLRCSPRSGDLSVYWYQQSLDQGLQFLIQYYNGEERAKGNILERFSAQQFPDLHSELNLSSLELGDSALYFCASSVEGQFLGNTIYFGEGSWLTVV.

V gene TRBV4-2 combines with J gene TRBJ2-5, with 7 bases aligning to TRBD2. Germline V gene sequence: CDR1 LGHNA, CDR2 YNFKEQ. The CDR3 extends over 15 amino acids. V was clipped by 1 base and J by 1 base; unmatched bases: 3. The CDR3 protein is CASSQVASGQETQYF. CDR3 coding DNA: TGTGCCAGCAGCCAAGTCGCTAGCGGCCAAGAGACCCAGTACTTC.

This clonotype was counted between two and nine times. The CDR3 is CASSLAGHRGTGELFF. The CDR3 DNA reads TGTGCCAGCAGCTTAGCCGGACATCGGGGCACCGGGGAGCTGTTTTTT. The chain links TRBV7-6 to TRBJ2-2; D is perhaps TRBD1 or TRBD2 (5 bases each). CDR3 length: 16 residues. Germline V gene data show CDR1 as SGHVS and CDR2 as FNYEAQ. V lost 0 bases to trimming and J lost 4 bases, with 12 bases between them.

This clonotype showed up just a few times. CDR3: CASIRRVPYEQYF. The CDR3 region has the DNA TGTGCCAGCATCCGAAGGGTTCCCTACGAGCAGTACTTC. The chain has TRBV6-2 or TRBV6-3 and TRBJ2-7; no clear D. Germline lookup yields CDR1 MNHEY and CDR2 SVGEGT. V lost 7 bases to trimming and J lost 2 bases, with 12 bases between them. The CDR3 covers 13 residues.

The table lists this clonotype with a few counts. The gene calls are TRBV5-1 and TRBJ2-1; 13 nucleotides align to TRBD2. The CDR3 loop spans 15 amino acids. The V gene end was trimmed by 3 bases and the J gene end by 6 bases; junction bases not matched to a gene: 3. From germline, CDR1 is SGHRS and CDR2 YFSETQ. The CDR3 bases are TGCGCCAGCAGCTCCGGGACTAGCGGGGTCAATGAGCAGTTCTTC. Translated: CASSSGTSGVNEQFF.

The V and J genes are TRBV7-3 and TRBJ1-1; D is undetermined. CDR3 length: 13 amino acids. Per germline, CDR1 SGHTA and CDR2 FQGTGA. Trimming took 4 bases from V and 8 from J, leaving 14 bases between them. CDR3 bases: TGTGCCAGCAGCTCCACCCCATCGACCGAAGCTTTCTTT. Amino acid sequence: CASSSTPSTEAFF.

V gene TRBV25-1 combines with J gene TRBJ2-7, with D uncertain. Trimming cost V 6 bases and J 3 bases, with 18 bases left between them. The germline gives CDR1 MGHDK, CDR2 SYGVNS. This CDR3 is built from 15 residues. CDR3 coding DNA: TGTGCCAGCAGCTCGTGGGTCGAGAGTGGCTACGAGCAGTACTTC. Its translation: CASSSWVESGYEQYF.

The V call is TRBV13, the J call TRBJ2-3, with TRBD1 identical over 7 bases. This CDR3 has 15 amino acids. Trimming cost V 5 bases and J 6 bases; bases outside gene matches: 11. Germline CDR1 and CDR2: PRHDT and FYEKMQ (reference sequence). CDR3 bases: TGTGCCAGCAGCCCGCGGACAGGCACCCCTGATACGCAGTATTTT. Translating it yields CASSPRTGTPDTQYF.

This clonotype was detected only a few times. The V call is TRBV11-2, the J call TRBJ1-6; 8 bases fit TRBD1. V trimming: 1 base; J trimming: 12 bases; junction bases outside the gene matches: 8. The CDR3 covers 15 residues. The V gene's germline CDR1 is SGHAT and CDR2 FQNNGV. This CDR3 is CASSLGTGGSVPLHF. Here the CDR3 DNA reads TGTGCCAGCAGCTTAGGAACAGGGGGGAGCGTACCCCTCCACTTT.

The rearrangement joins TRBV6-5 to TRBJ1-2; TRBD1 matches at 7 bases. Per the germline V gene, CDR1 is MNHEY and CDR2 is SVGAGI. Losses at the gene ends were 4 bases for V and 4 bases for J; bases not matched to a gene: 6. This CDR3 is built from 14 residues. The CDR3 reads CASSSVQGPYGYTF. In DNA form, the CDR3 reads TGTGCCAGCAGTTCAGTACAGGGGCCCTATGGCTACACCTTC.

This clonotype was seen more than once but under ten times. The gene calls are TRBV4-3 and TRBJ2-2; 8 positions match TRBD1. This CDR3 region has 19 residues. The ends lost 0 bases at V and 0 bases at J; junction bases unmatched: 9. Germline V gene lookup returns CDR1 LGHNA and CDR2 YSLEER. CDR3 loop: CASSQDPQTGEANTGELFF. In DNA form, the CDR3 reads TGCGCCAGCAGCCAAGATCCCCAGACAGGGGAGGCGAACACCGGGGAGCTGTTTTTT.

There are many counts of this clonotype. The chain combines TRBV7-3 with TRBJ2-3; 12 bases agree with TRBD2. Germline trimming cut 0 bases from V and 6 bases from J; bases unmatched to any gene: 10. CDR1 and CDR2 from the germline V gene are SGHTA and FQGTGA. CDR3 length equals 18 residues. CDR3 residues: CASSLTPTSGGRLDTQYF. The CDR3 DNA is TGTGCCAGCAGCTTAACACCGACTAGCGGGGGAAGGTTGGATACGCAGTATTTT.

The chain joins TRBV6-6 to TRBJ2-3, with D tentatively TRBD1 or TRBD2 (5 bases each). In germline, CDR1 is MNHNY, CDR2 SVGAGI (reference sequence). The length of the CDR3 is 13 residues. Trimming removed 2 bases at V and 5 bases at J, with 8 bases between. Written as DNA, the CDR3 is TGTGCCAGCAGTTACGCAGGGAGAGATACGCAGTATTTT. This sequence encodes CASSYAGRDTQYF.

The chain joins TRBV2 to TRBJ2-7, with 7 bases that match TRBD1. The CDR3 sequence is 15 residues long. Germline-derived CDR1 and CDR2 are SNHLY and FYNNEI. V lost 9 bases to trimming and J lost 4 bases; unmatched junction nucleotides: 15. The CDR3 DNA is TGTGCCAGTTGTACAGGGGCCATCCTACCTTACGAGCAGTACGTC. It encodes CASCTGAILPYEQYV.